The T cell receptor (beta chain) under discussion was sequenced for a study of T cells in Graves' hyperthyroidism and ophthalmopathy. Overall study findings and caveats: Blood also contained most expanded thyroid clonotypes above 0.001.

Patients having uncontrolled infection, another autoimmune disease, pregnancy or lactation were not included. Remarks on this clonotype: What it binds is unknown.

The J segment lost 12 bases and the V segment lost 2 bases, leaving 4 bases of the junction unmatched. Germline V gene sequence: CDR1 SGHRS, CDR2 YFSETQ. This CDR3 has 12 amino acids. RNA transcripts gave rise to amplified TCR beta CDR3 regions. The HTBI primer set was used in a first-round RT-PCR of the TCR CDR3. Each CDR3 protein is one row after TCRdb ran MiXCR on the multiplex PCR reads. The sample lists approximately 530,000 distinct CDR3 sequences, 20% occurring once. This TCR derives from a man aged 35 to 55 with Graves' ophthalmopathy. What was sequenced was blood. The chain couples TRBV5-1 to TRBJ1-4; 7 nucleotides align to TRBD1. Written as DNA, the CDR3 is TGCGCCAGCAGCTTAGCGACAGGGCAACTGTTTTTT. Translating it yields CASSLATGQLFF.